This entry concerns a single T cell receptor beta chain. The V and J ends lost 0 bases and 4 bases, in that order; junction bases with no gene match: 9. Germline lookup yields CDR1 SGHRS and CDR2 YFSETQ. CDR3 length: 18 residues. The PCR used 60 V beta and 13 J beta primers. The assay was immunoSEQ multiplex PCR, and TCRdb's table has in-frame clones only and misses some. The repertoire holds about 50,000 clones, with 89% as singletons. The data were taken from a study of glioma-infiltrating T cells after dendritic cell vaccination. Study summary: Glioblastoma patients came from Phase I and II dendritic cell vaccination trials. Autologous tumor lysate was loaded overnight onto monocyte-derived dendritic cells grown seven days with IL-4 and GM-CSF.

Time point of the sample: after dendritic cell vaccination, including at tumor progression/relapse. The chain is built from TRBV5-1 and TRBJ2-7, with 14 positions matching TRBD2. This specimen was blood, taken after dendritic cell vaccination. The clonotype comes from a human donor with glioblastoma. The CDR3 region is CASSLGPTGTSGSYEQYF. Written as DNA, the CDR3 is TGCGCCAGCAGCTTGGGGCCGACCGGGACTAGCGGGAGTTACGAGCAGTACTTC.